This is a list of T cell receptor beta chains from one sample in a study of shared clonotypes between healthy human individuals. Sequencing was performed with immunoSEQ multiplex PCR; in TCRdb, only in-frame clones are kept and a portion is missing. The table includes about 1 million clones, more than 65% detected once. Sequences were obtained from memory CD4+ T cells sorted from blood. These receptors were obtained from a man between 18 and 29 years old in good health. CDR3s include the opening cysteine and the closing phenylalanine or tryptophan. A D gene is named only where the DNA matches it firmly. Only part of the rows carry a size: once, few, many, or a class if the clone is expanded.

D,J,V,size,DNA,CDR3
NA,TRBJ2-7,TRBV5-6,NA,TGTGCCAGCAGCTTGGTGGGGGGCCTCCTAACCTACGAGCAGTACTTC,CASSLVGGLLTYEQYF
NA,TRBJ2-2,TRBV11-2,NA,TGTGCCAGCAGCTTAGGGATAATCAGGACCGGGGAGCTGTTTTTT,CASSLGIIRTGELFF
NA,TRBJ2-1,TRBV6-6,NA,TGTGCCAGCAGGACCGACCGGGGCGGGTACAATGAGCAGTTCTTC,CASRTDRGGYNEQFF
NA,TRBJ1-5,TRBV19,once,TGTGCCAGTATGGTGGGGCAGACAAAGGGCAATCAGCCCCAGCATTTT,CASMVGQTKGNQPQHF
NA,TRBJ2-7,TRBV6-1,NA,TGTGCAGCGCGGGGACAATCCACTTTGAGGGAGCAGTACTTC,CAARGQSTLREQYF
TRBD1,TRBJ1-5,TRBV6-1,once,TGTGCCAGCAGTGACCGGGACAGGGATCATCAGCCCCAGCATTTT,CASSDRDRDHQPQHF
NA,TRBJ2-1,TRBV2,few,TGTGCCAGCAGTGTTGGAGTCGGGGAGCAGTTCTTC,CASSVGVGEQFF
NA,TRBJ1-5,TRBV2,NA,TGTGCCAGCAGCGACCAGACGATTCAGCCCCAGCATTTT,CASSDQTIQPQHF
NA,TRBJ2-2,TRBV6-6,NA,TGTGCCAGCAGTTACTCCAACACCGGGGAGCTGTTTTTT,CASSYSNTGELFF
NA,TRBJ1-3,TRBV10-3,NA,TGTGCCATCAGTGATCCGACCGTTTCTGGAAACACCATATATTTT,CAISDPTVSGNTIYF
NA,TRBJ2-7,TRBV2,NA,TGTGCCAGCAGTGAAATAAACGAGCAGTACTTC,CASSEINEQYF
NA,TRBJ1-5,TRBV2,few,TGTGCCAGCAGTAAGGGCAATGCCCTAGGCAATCAGCCCCAGCATTTT,CASSKGNALGNQPQHF
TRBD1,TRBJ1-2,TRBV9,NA,TGTGCCAGCAGCGCGTGGGACAGGGCTGGCTACACCTTC,CASSAWDRAGYTF
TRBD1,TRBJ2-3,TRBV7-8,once,TGTGCCAGCAGCCATGACAGGGGGAAGGGAGATACGCAGTATTTT,CASSHDRGKGDTQYF
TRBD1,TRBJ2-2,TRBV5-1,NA,TGCGCCAGCAGCGTCTACAGGGGGACCGGGGAGCTGTTTTTT,CASSVYRGTGELFF
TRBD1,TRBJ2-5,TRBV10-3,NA,TGTGCCATCAGTGCCGGACAGGGTTTAGAGACCCAGTACTTC,CAISAGQGLETQYF
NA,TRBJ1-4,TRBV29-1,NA,TGCAGCGCGGGGAATGAAAAACTGTTTTTT,CSAGNEKLFF
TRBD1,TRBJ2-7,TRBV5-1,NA,TGCGCCAGCAGCTTAGGGGACAGCACCTTCTACGAGCAGTACTTC,CASSLGDSTFYEQYF
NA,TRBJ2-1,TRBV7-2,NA,TGTGCCAGCAGCCTTGCGTACAATGAGCAGTTCTTC,CASSLAYNEQFF
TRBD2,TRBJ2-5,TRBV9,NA,TGTGCCAGCAGCGTAACCCTAGCGGGAGGGCAAGAGACCCAGTACTTC,CASSVTLAGGQETQYF
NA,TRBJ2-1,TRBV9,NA,TGTGCCAGCAGCGTAGGGGGGGACTACAATGAGCAGTTCTTC,CASSVGGDYNEQFF